The next 12 T cell receptor beta chains were all read from a single sample in a study of blood T cell repertoires in COVID-19. The data were produced by immunoSEQ multiplex PCR, yet TCRdb's version contains in-frame clones alone and is incomplete. The sample includes roughly 260,000 clones, around 85% of them seen just once. The sample comprised peripheral blood. The origin of the receptors is a woman between 40 and 55 years old with active or convalescent COVID-19.

The chain couples TRBV10-2 to TRBJ2-6; D gene uncertain. V was trimmed by 11 bases and J by 0 bases, leaving 8 bases between them. The CDR3 has 13 residues. Germline V lookup: CDR1 WSHSY, CDR2 SAAADI. CDR3 region: CASSRSGANVLTF. The CDR3 nucleotides are TGCGCCTCGAGTCGCTCTGGGGCCAACGTCCTGACTTTC.

The V call is TRBV7-2, the J call TRBJ1-2; 8 bases agree with TRBD1. CDR3 size: 15 residues. Germline V gene data show CDR1 as SGHTA and CDR2 as FQGNSA. The V segment lost 5 bases and the J segment 4 bases; nucleotides outside the gene matches: 9. DNA for the CDR3: TGTGCCAGCAGCATCTACAGGGGGAAAGGCTATGGCTACACCTTC. This translates into CASSIYRGKGYGYTF. Complete variable domain (other parts from reference TRBV7-2 and TRBJ1-2): GAGVSQSPSNKVTEKGKDVELRCDPISGHTALYWYRQSLGQGLEFLIYFQGNSAPDKSGLPSDRFSAERTGGSVSTLTIQRTQQEDSAVYLCASSIYRGKGYGYTFGSGTRLTVV.

J is TRBJ2-1 and V is TRBV6-4; D possibly corresponds to TRBD2 (6 bases). Deletions cut 8 bases from V and 7 bases from J, with 18 bases between. Looked up from germline, CDR1 is MRHNA and CDR2 is SNTAGT. This CDR3 spans 14 amino acids. DNA of the CDR3: TGTGCCAGCGCGGAGGGAATAGAGGGGAATGAGCAGTTCTTC. Translating gives CASAEGIEGNEQFF.

This chain joins TRBV5-4 and TRBJ2-5; weak D call: TRBD2 (7 bases). CDR1 SGHNT and CDR2 YYREEE come from the germline V gene (reference sequence). The CDR3 spans 15 residues. V was shortened by 2 bases and J by 5 bases, with 16 bases between the two germline ends. The CDR3 spells CASSFQRGGEETQYF. In nucleotides, the CDR3 is TGTGCCAGCAGCTTTCAGAGGGGGGGCGAGGAGACCCAGTACTTC.

The V gene is TRBV28, the J gene TRBJ2-5, with 13 bases identical to TRBD2. The V segment lost 5 bases and the J segment 1 base; nucleotides outside the gene matches: 1. Per the germline V gene, CDR1 is MDHEN and CDR2 is SYDVKM. The CDR3 runs 15 residues. CDR3 coding DNA: TGTGCCAGCAGTGGGACTAGCGGGGCCCAAGAGACCCAGTACTTC. As protein: CASSGTSGAQETQYF.

The chain employs TRBV30 and TRBJ1-5; a possible D gene is TRBD1 (5 bases). The CDR3 is made up of 13 amino acids. CDR1 is GTSNPN and CDR2 is SVGIG in the germline V gene (reference sequence). Trimming took off 2 bases at V and 4 bases at J, with 9 bases between the two ends. As DNA, the CDR3 is TGTGCCTGGAGTACGGGGGAAAATCAGCCCCAGCATTTT. As protein: CAWSTGENQPQHF.

The V call is TRBV2, the J call TRBJ1-1; D ambiguous. The germline V and J ends were trimmed by 4 bases and 4 bases, with 10 bases remaining between them. In germline, CDR1 is SNHLY, CDR2 FYNNEI. The CDR3 has 13 residues. The CDR3 DNA follows: TGTGCCAGCAGTGTACCCTCGGGCACTGAAGCTTTCTTT. Encoded protein: CASSVPSGTEAFF.

This chain uses TRBV5-5 with TRBJ1-2; D remains unclear. Trimming removed 2 bases at V and 3 bases at J, with 11 bases between. The CDR3 length is 14 residues. Looked up from germline, CDR1 is SGHKS and CDR2 is YYEKEE (reference sequence). The CDR3 reads CASSFNLGDYGYTF. In DNA, the CDR3 is TGTGCCAGCAGCTTCAACCTGGGAGACTATGGCTACACCTTC. Filled out from reference TRBV5-5 and TRBJ1-2, the complete variable domain reads DAGVTQSPTHLIKTRGQQVTLRCSPISGHKSVSWYQQVLGQGPQFIFQYYEKEERGRGNFPDRFSARQFPNYSSELNVNALLLGDSALYLCASSFNLGDYGYTFGSGTRLTVV.

The chain links TRBV28 to TRBJ1-2; 9 bases line up with TRBD1. Germline assignment: CDR1 MDHEN and CDR2 SYDVKM. J was trimmed by 6 bases and V by 6 bases; bases with no gene match: 5. This CDR3 is built from 13 residues. CDR3 sequence: CASRTGQGDGYTF. Here the CDR3 DNA reads TGTGCCAGCAGAACGGGACAGGGTGATGGCTACACCTTC.

The V gene is TRBV3-1 (or the pseudogene TRBV3-2), the J gene TRBJ2-7; no definite D call. Trimming took 1 base from V and 0 from J, leaving 7 bases between them. The CDR3 sequence is 14 residues long. Germline CDR1 reads LGHDT; CDR2 reads YNNKEL (reference sequence). The DNA of the CDR3 is TGTGCCAGCAGCCAAGTTCCTAGCTCCTACGAGCAGTACGTC. It is translated as CASSQVPSSYEQYV.

The chain has TRBV19 and TRBJ1-4, with 7 bases aligning to TRBD1. The CDR3 has 13 amino acids. Germline trimming cut 5 bases from V and 7 bases from J; bases unmatched to any gene: 4. Germline V gene lookup returns CDR1 LNHDA and CDR2 SQIVND (reference sequence). CDR3 nucleotides: TGTGCCAGTAGTGTGACAGGGAGTGAAAAACTGTTTTTT. Its protein product is CASSVTGSEKLFF.

The chain joins TRBV12-5 to TRBJ1-2; no clear D gene. CDR1 LGHNT and CDR2 FRNRAP come from the germline V gene. The V and J ends lost 5 bases and 1 base respectively, with 8 bases between them. This CDR3 contains 13 residues. The chain's CDR3 is CASGPSGNYGYTF. The CDR3 DNA is TGTGCTAGTGGTCCCTCGGGTAACTATGGCTACACCTTC.